This T cell receptor (delta chain) is from a study of γδ T cells in repeated Plasmodium falciparum infection. Across the study: The natural-infection arm compared Malian children under seasonal malaria with matched Australian children. Findings of the study overall: Vgamma9/Vdelta2+ T cells showed a stable polyclonal repertoire with shared TCRgamma sequences. Malian donors came from one small rural village, predominantly one ethnic group.

As to this clone: The antigen is not known. This sequence is one base from a far larger clone and is likely a read error. Within the sample, other DNA sequences also encode this same CDR3.

CDR1 is GEAIGNYY, CDR2 EKD, per germline. V shed 0 bases, J shed 0 bases, and the junction held 15 bases outside the gene matches. The CDR3 sequence is 21 residues long. Vgamma9/Vdelta2+ and Vdelta2-negative gammadelta T cells were flow-sorted from PBMC for bulk sequencing. Both TRG and TRD chains were sequenced from each sorted sample. TCRdb re-called the multiplex PCR reads via CATT. The table shows some 100,000 delta-chain clones, with 1.4% occurring only once. This receptor was obtained from a pool of human donors (malaria-infected and uninfected, not separated). Sequencing input: gamma-delta T cells from blood. This chain joins TRDV2 and TRDJ1; TRDD3 agrees at 13 bases. Here the CDR3 reads CACDTPLRNTGGYGNTDKLIF. CDR3 DNA sequence: TGTGCCTGTGACACCCCCCTACGAAATACTGGGGGATACGGAAACACCGATAAACTCATCTTT.